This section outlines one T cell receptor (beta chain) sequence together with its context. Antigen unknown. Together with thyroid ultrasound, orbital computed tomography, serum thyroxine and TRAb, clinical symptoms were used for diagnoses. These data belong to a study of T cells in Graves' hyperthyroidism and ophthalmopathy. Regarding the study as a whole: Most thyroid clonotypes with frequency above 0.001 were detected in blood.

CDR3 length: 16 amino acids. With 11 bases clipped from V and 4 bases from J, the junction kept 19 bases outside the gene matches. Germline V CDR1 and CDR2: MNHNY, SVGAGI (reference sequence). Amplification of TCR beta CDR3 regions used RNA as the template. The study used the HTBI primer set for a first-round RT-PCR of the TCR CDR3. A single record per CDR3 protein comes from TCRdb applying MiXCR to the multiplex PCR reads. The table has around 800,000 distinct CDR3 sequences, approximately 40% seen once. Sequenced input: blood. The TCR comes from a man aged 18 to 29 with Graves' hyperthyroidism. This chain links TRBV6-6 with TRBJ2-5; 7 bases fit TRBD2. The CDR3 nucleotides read TGTGCCTCATCCGTGTGGGGGGAGGGCCTCAGAGAGACCCAGTACTTC. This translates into CASSVWGEGLRETQYF.